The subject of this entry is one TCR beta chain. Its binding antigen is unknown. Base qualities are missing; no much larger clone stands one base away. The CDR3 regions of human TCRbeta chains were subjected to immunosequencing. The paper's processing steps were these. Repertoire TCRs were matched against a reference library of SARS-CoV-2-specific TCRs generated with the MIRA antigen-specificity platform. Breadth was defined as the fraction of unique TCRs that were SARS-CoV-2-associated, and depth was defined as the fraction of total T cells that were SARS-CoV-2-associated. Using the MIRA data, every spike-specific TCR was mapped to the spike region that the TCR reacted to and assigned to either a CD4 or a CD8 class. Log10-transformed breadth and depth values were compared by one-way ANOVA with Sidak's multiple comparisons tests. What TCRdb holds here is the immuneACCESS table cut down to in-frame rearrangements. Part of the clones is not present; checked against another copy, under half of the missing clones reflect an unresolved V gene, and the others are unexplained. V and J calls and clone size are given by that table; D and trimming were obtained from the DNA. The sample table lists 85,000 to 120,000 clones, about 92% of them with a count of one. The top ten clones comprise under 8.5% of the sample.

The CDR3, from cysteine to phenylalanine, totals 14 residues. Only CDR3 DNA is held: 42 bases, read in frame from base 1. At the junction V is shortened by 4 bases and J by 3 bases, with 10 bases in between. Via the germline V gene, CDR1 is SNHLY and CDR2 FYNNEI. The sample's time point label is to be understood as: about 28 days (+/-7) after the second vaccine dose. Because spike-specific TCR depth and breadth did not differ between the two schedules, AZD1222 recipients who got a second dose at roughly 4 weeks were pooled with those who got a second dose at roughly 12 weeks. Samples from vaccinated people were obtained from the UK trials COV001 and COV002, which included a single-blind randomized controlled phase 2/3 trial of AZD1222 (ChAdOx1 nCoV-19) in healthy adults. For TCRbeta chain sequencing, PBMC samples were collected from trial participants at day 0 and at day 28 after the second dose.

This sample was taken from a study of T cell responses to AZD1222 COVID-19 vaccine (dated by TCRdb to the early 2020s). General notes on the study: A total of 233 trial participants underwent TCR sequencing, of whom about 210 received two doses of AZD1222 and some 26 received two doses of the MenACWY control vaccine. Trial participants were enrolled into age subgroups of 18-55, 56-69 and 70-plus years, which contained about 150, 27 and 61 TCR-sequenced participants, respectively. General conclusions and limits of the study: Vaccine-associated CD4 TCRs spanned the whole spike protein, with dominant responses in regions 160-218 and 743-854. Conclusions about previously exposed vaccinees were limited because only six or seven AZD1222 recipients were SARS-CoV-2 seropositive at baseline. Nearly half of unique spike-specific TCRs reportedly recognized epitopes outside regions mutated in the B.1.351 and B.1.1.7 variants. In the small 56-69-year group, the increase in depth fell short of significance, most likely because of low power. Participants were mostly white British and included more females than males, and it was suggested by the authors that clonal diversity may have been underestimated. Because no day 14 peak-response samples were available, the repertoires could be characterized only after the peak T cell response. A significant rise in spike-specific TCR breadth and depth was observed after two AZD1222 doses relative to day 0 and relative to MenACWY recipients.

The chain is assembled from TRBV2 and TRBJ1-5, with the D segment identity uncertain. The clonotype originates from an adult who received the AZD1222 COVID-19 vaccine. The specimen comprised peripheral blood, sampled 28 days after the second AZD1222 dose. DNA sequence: TGTGCCAGCAGTGCGGTGGGAAACAATCAGCCCCAGCATTTT. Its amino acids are CASSAVGNNQPQHF.